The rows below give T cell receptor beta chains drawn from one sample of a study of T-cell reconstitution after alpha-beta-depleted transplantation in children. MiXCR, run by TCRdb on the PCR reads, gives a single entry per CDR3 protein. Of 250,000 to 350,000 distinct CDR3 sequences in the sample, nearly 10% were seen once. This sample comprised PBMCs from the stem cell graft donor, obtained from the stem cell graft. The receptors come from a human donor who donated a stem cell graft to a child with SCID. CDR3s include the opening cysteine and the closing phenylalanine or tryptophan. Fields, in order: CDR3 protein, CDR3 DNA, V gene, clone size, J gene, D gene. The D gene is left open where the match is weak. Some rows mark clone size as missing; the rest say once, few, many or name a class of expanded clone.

CASSQDNTGYYEQYF,TGTGCCAGCAGCCAAGACAACACAGGGTACTACGAGCAGTACTTC,TRBV4-2,few,TRBJ2-7,NA
CSARGGQGHPGQYF,TGCAGTGCCAGGGGAGGACAGGGCCACCCAGGGCAGTACTTC,TRBV20-1,many,TRBJ2-7,TRBD1
CAGSGTSQETQYF,TGTGCCGGATCCGGGACTAGCCAAGAGACCCAGTACTTC,TRBV2,NA,TRBJ2-5,TRBD2
CSAHPGTSGYEQYF,TGCAGTGCGCATCCCGGGACTAGCGGCTACGAGCAGTACTTC,TRBV20-1,few,TRBJ2-7,TRBD2
CAISPTGTGHTPGYTF,TGTGCCATCAGTCCAACCGGGACAGGGCATACTCCCGGCTACACCTTC,TRBV10-3,NA,TRBJ1-2,TRBD1
CSARGIGQGVGNEQYF,TGCAGTGCTAGAGGAATTGGACAGGGGGTTGGCAACGAGCAGTACTTC,TRBV20-1,NA,TRBJ2-7,TRBD1
CSAREGTGGTDTQYF,TGCAGTGCTAGAGAGGGGACAGGGGGCACAGATACGCAGTATTTT,TRBV20-1,few,TRBJ2-3,TRBD1
CSVVTKLSYEQYF,TGCAGTGTAGTGACTAAACTCTCCTACGAGCAGTACTTC,TRBV20-1,NA,TRBJ2-7,NA
CASSSGQQGTEAFF,TGTGCCAGCAGTTCGGGACAGCAAGGAACCGAAGCTTTCTTT,TRBV12-3/TRBV12-4,few,TRBJ1-1,TRBD1
CSVGLTSGGSLDTQYF,TGCAGCGTTGGGCTGACTAGCGGGGGGTCTTTAGATACGCAGTATTTT,TRBV29-1,NA,TRBJ2-3,TRBD2
CASSGPRNRQGSYEQYF,TGTGCCAGCAGCGGCCCTCGAAACAGACAGGGCTCCTACGAGCAGTACTTC,TRBV11-2,NA,TRBJ2-7,TRBD1
CASRARVDRNTEAFF,TGTGCCAGCAGAGCGAGAGTCGACAGGAACACTGAAGCTTTCTTT,TRBV7-9,few,TRBJ1-1,NA
CSARDPLIVPEETQYF,TGCAGTGCTAGAGATCCTCTTATAGTGCCGGAAGAGACCCAGTACTTC,TRBV20-1,few,TRBJ2-5,NA
CASSSLGSNYGYTF,TGTGCCAGCAGCTCTCTAGGGTCGAACTATGGCTACACCTTC,TRBV5-4,NA,TRBJ1-2,NA
CASSLGRGPPSDTQYF,TGTGCCAGCAGCTTAGGGCGCGGACCGCCTTCTGATACGCAGTATTTT,TRBV7-2,NA,TRBJ2-3,NA
CASGTGQPQHF,TGTGCCAGCGGGACTGGACAGCCCCAGCATTTT,TRBV6-6,NA,TRBJ1-5,NA
CASNKMGPTDRPITDTQYF,TGTGCCAGCAACAAAATGGGGCCTACAGACAGGCCGATCACAGATACGCAGTATTTT,TRBV12-3/TRBV12-4,few,TRBJ2-3,NA
CASSYGYLRSEQYF,TGTGCCAGCAGTTACGGATACCTACGCTCCGAGCAGTACTTC,TRBV12-3/TRBV12-4,NA,TRBJ2-7,NA
CASSVGSHLPTDTQYF,TGTGCCAGCAGCGTAGGAAGCCACCTCCCCACAGATACGCAGTATTTT,TRBV9,many,TRBJ2-3,NA
CASSSGTSHNEQFF,TGCGCCAGCAGCTCTGGGACTAGCCACAATGAGCAGTTCTTC,TRBV5-1,many,TRBJ2-1,TRBD2
CASSHRTSGGKFNEQFF,TGCGCCAGCAGCCACAGGACTAGCGGGGGCAAGTTTAATGAGCAGTTCTTC,TRBV5-1,NA,TRBJ2-1,TRBD2
CASSLVAGLDEQYF,TGCGCCAGCAGCTTGGTAGCAGGGCTGGACGAGCAGTACTTC,TRBV5-1,NA,TRBJ2-7,NA
CASSLGTSGAEKQFF,TGTGCCAGCAGTTTGGGTACTAGCGGCGCGGAAAAGCAGTTCTTC,TRBV12-3/TRBV12-4,NA,TRBJ2-1,TRBD2
CASSFSGPVTGELFF,TGTGCCAGCAGTTTTTCAGGGCCGGTCACCGGGGAGCTGTTTTTT,TRBV27,few,TRBJ2-2,NA
CASSQGDEANYGYTF,TGCGCCAGCAGCCAAGGTGACGAAGCTAACTATGGCTACACCTTC,TRBV4-1,NA,TRBJ1-2,NA
CASRATNINQPQHF,TGTGCCAGCAGGGCGACTAACATCAATCAGCCCCAGCATTTT,TRBV12-3/TRBV12-4,NA,TRBJ1-5,NA
CASSLVGTGGREQYF,TGTGCCAGCAGTTTAGTTGGGACAGGGGGTCGGGAGCAGTACTTC,TRBV12-3/TRBV12-4,NA,TRBJ2-7,TRBD1
CASSLIGVGTDTQYF,TGCGCCAGCAGCTTGATTGGGGTCGGGACAGATACGCAGTATTTT,TRBV5-1,few,TRBJ2-3,NA
CASSLAVTGLGANVLTF,TGCGCCAGCAGCTTGGCCGTTACAGGGCTGGGGGCCAACGTCCTGACTTTC,TRBV5-1,NA,TRBJ2-6,NA
CASSQAFGGEQYF,TGTGCCAGCAGCCAAGCCTTCGGGGGCGAGCAGTACTTC,TRBV3-1,NA,TRBJ2-7,NA
CASSQDTTGTFDNEQFF,TGCGCCAGCAGCCAAGACACAACAGGGACGTTCGACAATGAGCAGTTCTTC,TRBV4-1,NA,TRBJ2-1,NA
CASSVRRTATNEKLFF,TGTGCCAGCAGCGTCCGCAGGACAGCTACTAATGAAAAACTGTTTTTT,TRBV5-6,many,TRBJ1-4,NA
CSASPSGAYEQYF,TGCAGTGCTAGTCCGAGTGGGGCCTACGAGCAGTACTTC,TRBV20-1,NA,TRBJ2-7,NA
CATSSESKFEQYF,TGTGCCACCAGCTCGGAGAGTAAGTTCGAGCAGTACTTC,TRBV15,few,TRBJ2-7,NA
CASGKLATDTQYF,TGTGCTAGTGGTAAGCTTGCCACAGATACGCAGTATTTT,TRBV12-5,NA,TRBJ2-3,NA
CASSPGQGRLAETQYF,TGTGCCAGCAGCCCAGGACAGGGGAGATTGGCAGAGACCCAGTACTTC,TRBV7-2,NA,TRBJ2-5,TRBD1
CASSPGQAHNEQFF,TGTGCCAGCAGCCCTGGACAGGCCCACAATGAGCAGTTCTTC,TRBV7-3,many,TRBJ2-1,TRBD1
CASRYISPGTYNEQFF,TGTGCCAGCAGGTATATTAGCCCCGGGACTTACAATGAGCAGTTCTTC,TRBV12-3/TRBV12-4,NA,TRBJ2-1,NA
CASSEGQGGYNEQFF,TGCGCCAGCAGTGAGGGTCAGGGCGGGTACAATGAGCAGTTCTTC,TRBV10-2,NA,TRBJ2-1,NA
CASSPTEKPNSPLHF,TGTGCCAGCAGCCCGACAGAAAAGCCTAATTCACCCCTCCACTTT,TRBV14,many,TRBJ1-6,NA
CASSIGAVSNQPQHF,TGTGCCAGTAGTATAGGTGCAGTTAGCAATCAGCCCCAGCATTTT,TRBV19,NA,TRBJ1-5,NA
CASSRPKETQYF,TGCGCCAGCAGCAGACCTAAAGAGACCCAGTACTTC,TRBV5-1,few,TRBJ2-5,NA
CASSLNAGGIGGELFF,TGTGCCAGCAGCTTAAATGCGGGGGGAATCGGCGGGGAGCTGTTTTTT,TRBV7-3,NA,TRBJ2-2,TRBD2
CATSRDPGRLPSDTQYF,TGTGCCACCAGCAGAGATCCGGGACGATTACCCTCAGATACGCAGTATTTT,TRBV15,many,TRBJ2-3,NA
CSARLQTGLSYEQYF,TGCAGTGCTAGACTTCAAACAGGACTCTCCTACGAGCAGTACTTC,TRBV20-1,NA,TRBJ2-7,NA
CASSTNSGEVETQYF,TGTGCCAGCAGCACGAATAGCGGGGAAGTTGAGACCCAGTACTTC,TRBV11-1,many,TRBJ2-5,TRBD2
CASSLTGGLTDTQYF,TGTGCCAGCAGTTTAACAGGGGGCCTCACAGATACGCAGTATTTT,TRBV12-3/TRBV12-4,NA,TRBJ2-3,TRBD1
CASRDRGRDTQYF,TGTGCCAGCAGGGACAGGGGCAGAGATACGCAGTATTTT,TRBV6-6,many,TRBJ2-3,TRBD1
CASGLAGEDNEQFF,TGTGCCAGCGGACTAGCGGGGGAAGACAATGAGCAGTTCTTC,TRBV7-3,few,TRBJ2-1,TRBD2
CASRGGNYEQYF,TGTGCCAGCAGGGGGGGAAACTACGAGCAGTACTTC,TRBV6-6,many,TRBJ2-7,NA
CASSLALAADTRTEAFF,TGTGCCAGCAGCTTGGCCTTGGCAGCGGACACTCGCACTGAAGCTTTCTTT,TRBV13,NA,TRBJ1-1,NA
CASSPGSGGFFGTDTQYF,TGTGCCAGCAGCCCGGGAAGCGGGGGTTTCTTTGGCACAGATACGCAGTATTTT,TRBV13,few,TRBJ2-3,TRBD2
CASSWDNQETQYF,TGTGCCAGCAGCTGGGACAACCAAGAGACCCAGTACTTC,TRBV7-9,NA,TRBJ2-5,NA
CASSFGLNRETQYF,TGTGCCAGCAGCTTCGGCCTAAACCGAGAGACCCAGTACTTC,TRBV7-9,few,TRBJ2-5,NA
CSARLAGYTQYF,TGCAGTGCTAGACTAGCGGGGTATACGCAGTATTTT,TRBV20-1,many,TRBJ2-3,TRBD2
CASSEWTGGYEQYF,TGTGCCAGCAGTGAATGGACAGGGGGCTACGAGCAGTACTTC,TRBV2,few,TRBJ2-7,TRBD1
CASSFRQGPPSYEQYF,TGTGCCAGCAGTTTCCGCCAGGGGCCGCCCTCCTACGAGCAGTACTTC,TRBV12-3/TRBV12-4,few,TRBJ2-7,NA
CASSLEGGIQETQYF,TGCGCCAGCAGCTTGGAGGGGGGGATCCAAGAGACCCAGTACTTC,TRBV5-1,NA,TRBJ2-5,NA
CSARGLKQFF,TGCAGTGCTAGAGGCCTGAAGCAGTTCTTC,TRBV20-1,NA,TRBJ2-1,NA
CASSLARQFYEQYF,TGTGCCAGCAGCTTAGCGAGACAGTTCTACGAGCAGTACTTC,TRBV7-2,few,TRBJ2-7,NA